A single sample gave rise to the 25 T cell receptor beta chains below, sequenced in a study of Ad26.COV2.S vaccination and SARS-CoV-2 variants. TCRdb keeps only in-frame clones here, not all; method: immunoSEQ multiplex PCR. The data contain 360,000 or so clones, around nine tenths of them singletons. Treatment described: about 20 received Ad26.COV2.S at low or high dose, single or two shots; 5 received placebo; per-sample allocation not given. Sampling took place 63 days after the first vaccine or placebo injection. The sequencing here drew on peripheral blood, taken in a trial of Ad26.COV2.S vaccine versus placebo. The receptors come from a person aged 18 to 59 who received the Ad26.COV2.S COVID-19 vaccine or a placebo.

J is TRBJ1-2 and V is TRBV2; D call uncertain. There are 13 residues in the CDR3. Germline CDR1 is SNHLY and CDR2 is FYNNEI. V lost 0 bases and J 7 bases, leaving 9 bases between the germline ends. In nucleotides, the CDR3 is TGTGCCAGCAGTGAAGCGGCTGGTCTTGGCTACACCTTC. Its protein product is CASSEAAGLGYTF.

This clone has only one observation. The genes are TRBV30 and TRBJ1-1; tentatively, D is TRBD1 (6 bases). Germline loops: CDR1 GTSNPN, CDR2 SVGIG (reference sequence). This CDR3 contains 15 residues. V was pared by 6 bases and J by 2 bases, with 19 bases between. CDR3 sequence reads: CACSRGGTQNTEAFF. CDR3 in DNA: TGTGCCTGCTCCAGGGGAGGGACCCAAAACACTGAAGCTTTCTTT.

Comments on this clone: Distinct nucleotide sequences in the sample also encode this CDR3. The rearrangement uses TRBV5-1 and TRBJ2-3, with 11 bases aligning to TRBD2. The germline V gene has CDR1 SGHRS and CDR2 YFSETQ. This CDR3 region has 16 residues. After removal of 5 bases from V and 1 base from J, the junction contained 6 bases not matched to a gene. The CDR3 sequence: CASSHGLAGGTDTQYF. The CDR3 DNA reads TGCGCCAGCAGTCACGGACTAGCGGGTGGCACAGATACGCAGTATTTT. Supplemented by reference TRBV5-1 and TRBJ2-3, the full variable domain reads KAGVTQTPRYLIKTRGQQVTLSCSPISGHRSVSWYQQTPGQGLQFLFEYFSETQRNKGNFPGRFSGRQFSNSRSEMNVSTLELGDSALYLCASSHGLAGGTDTQYFGPGTRLTVL.

For the CDR3, the DNA is TGTGCCAGCTCACCAAATACAGTAGCGGCCTACGAGCAGTACTTC. Translating it yields CASSPNTVAAYEQYF. V and J are TRBV18 and TRBJ2-7, with a possible D match to TRBD2 (6 bases). The CDR3 is 15 residues long. With 2 bases removed from V and 2 bases from J, the gap between germline ends came to 13 bases. Germline CDR1 KGHSH, CDR2 LQKENI.

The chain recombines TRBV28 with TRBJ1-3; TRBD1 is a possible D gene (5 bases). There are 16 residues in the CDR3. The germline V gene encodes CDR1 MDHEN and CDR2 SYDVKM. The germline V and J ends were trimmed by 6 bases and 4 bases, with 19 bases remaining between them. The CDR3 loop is CASSGRGWFVGNTIYF. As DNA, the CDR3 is TGTGCCAGCAGCGGAAGGGGATGGTTCGTCGGAAACACCATATATTTT.

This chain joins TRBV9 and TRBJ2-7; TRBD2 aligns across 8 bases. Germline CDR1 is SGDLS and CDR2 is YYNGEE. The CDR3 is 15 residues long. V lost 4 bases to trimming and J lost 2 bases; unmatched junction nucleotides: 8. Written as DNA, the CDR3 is TGTGCCAGCAGCCCAGGACTAGCAGCAGCCTACGAGCAGTACTTC. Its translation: CASSPGLAAAYEQYF.

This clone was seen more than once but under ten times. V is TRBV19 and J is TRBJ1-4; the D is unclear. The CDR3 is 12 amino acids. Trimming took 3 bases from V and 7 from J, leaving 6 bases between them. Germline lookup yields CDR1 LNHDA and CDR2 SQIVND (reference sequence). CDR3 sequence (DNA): TGTGCCAGTAGTATCGAGGGTGAAAAACTGTTTTTT. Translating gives CASSIEGEKLFF.

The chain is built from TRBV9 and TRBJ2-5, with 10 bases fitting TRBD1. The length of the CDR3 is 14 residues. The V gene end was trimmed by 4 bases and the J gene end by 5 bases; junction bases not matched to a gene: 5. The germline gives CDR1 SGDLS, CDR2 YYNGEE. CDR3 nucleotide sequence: TGTGCCAGCAGCAGGACAGGGGGTGGGGAGACCCAGTACTTC. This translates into CASSRTGGGETQYF.

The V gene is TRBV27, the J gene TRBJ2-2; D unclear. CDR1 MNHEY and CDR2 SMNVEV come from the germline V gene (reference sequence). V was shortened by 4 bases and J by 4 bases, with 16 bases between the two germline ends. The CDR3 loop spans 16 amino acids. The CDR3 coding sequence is TGTGCCAGCAGTTACGGACGCGCCTCAGGCACCGGGGAGCTGTTTTTT. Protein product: CASSYGRASGTGELFF.

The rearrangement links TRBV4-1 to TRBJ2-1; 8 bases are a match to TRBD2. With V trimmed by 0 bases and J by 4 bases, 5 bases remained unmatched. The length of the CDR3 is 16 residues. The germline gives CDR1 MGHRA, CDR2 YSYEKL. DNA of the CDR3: TGCGCCAGCAGCCAAGATGCAAGCGGGAGTTACAATGAGCAGTTCTTC. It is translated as CASSQDASGSYNEQFF.

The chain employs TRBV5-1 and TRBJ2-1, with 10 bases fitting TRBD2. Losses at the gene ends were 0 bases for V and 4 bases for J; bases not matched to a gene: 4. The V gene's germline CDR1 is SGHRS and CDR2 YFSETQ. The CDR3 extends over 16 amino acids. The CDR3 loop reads CASSLDLAGVYNEQFF. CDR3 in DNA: TGCGCCAGCAGCTTGGATCTAGCGGGAGTATACAATGAGCAGTTCTTC. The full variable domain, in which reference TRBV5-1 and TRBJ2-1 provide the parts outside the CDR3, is KAGVTQTPRYLIKTRGQQVTLSCSPISGHRSVSWYQQTPGQGLQFLFEYFSETQRNKGNFPGRFSGRQFSNSRSEMNVSTLELGDSALYLCASSLDLAGVYNEQFFGPGTRLTVL.

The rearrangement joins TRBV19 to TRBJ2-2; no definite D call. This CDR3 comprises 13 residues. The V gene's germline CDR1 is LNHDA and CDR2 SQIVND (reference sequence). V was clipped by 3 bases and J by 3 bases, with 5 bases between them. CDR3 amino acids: CASSILHTGELFF. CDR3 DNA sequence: TGTGCCAGTAGTATCCTACACACCGGGGAGCTGTTTTTT.

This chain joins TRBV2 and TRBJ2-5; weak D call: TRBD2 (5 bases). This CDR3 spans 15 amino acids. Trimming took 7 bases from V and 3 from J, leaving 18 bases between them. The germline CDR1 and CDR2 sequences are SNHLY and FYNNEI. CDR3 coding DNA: TGTGCCAGCAATGCTGAAACTAGATTGAAAGAGACCCAGTACTTC. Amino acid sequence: CASNAETRLKETQYF.

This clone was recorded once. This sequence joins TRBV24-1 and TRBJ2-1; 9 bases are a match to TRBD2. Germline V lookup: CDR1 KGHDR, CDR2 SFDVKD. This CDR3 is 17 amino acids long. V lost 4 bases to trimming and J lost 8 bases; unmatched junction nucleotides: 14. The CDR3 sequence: CATSDTSGRRQKDEQFF. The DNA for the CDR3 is TGTGCCACCAGTGACACCAGCGGGAGGAGACAAAAGGATGAGCAGTTCTTC.

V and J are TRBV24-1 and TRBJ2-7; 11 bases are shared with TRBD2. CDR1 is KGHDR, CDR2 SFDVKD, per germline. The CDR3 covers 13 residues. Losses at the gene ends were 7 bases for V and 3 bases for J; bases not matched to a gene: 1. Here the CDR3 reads CATSGTSGYEQYF. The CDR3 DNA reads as TGTGCCACCAGCGGGACTAGCGGCTACGAGCAGTACTTC.

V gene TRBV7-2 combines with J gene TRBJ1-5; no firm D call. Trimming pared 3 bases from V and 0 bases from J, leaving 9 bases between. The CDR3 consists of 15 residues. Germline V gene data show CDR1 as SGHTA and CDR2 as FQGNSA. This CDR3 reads CASSFSDYSNQPQHF. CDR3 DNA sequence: TGTGCCAGCAGCTTCTCCGATTATAGCAATCAGCCCCAGCATTTT.

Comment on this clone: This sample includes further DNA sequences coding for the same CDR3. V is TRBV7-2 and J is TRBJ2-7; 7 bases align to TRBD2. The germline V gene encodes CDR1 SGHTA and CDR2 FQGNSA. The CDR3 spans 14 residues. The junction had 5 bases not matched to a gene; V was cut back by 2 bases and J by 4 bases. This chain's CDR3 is CASSLSRGGYEQYF. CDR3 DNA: TGTGCCAGCAGCTTATCCCGGGGAGGGTACGAGCAGTACTTC.

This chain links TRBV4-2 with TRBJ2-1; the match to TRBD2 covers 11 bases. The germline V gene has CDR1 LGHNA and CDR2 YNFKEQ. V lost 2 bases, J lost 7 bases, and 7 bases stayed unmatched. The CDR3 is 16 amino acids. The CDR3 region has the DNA TGTGCCAGCAGCCAACTAGCGGGAGGAGCCCGGAATGAGCAGTTCTTC. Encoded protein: CASSQLAGGARNEQFF.

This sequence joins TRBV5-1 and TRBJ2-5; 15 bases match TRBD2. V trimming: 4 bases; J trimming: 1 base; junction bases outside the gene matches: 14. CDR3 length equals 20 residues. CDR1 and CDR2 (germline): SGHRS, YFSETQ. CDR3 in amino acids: CASSGGQTGLAGGPQETQYF. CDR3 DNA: TGCGCCAGCAGCGGGGGACAGACGGGACTAGCGGGAGGCCCCCAAGAGACCCAGTACTTC.

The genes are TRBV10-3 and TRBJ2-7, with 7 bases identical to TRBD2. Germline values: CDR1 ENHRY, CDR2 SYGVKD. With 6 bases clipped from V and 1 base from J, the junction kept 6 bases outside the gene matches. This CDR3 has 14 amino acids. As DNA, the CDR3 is TGTGCCATCAGGAAGGCGGGAGCGTCCTACGAGCAGTACTTC. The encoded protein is CAIRKAGASYEQYF.

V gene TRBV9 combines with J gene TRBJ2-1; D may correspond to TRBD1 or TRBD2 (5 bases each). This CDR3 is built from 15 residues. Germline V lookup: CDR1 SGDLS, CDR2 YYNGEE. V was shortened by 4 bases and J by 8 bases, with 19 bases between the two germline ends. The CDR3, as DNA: TGTGCCAGCAGCCCCCGACTGGGTTTGGGGGATGAGCAGTTCTTC. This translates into CASSPRLGLGDEQFF.

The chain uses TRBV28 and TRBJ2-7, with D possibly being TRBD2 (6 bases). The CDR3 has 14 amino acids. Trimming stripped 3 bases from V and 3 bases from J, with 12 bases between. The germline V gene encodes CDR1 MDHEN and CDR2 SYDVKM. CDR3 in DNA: TGTGCCAGCAGTTTCGTCAACGGGGGCTACGAGCAGTACTTC. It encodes CASSFVNGGYEQYF.

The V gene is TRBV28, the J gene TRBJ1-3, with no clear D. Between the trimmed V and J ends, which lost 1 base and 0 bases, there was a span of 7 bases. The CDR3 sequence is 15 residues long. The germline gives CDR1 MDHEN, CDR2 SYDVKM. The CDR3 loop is CASSLSGVSGNTIYF. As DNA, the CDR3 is TGTGCCAGCAGTTTATCTGGGGTCTCTGGAAACACCATATATTTT.

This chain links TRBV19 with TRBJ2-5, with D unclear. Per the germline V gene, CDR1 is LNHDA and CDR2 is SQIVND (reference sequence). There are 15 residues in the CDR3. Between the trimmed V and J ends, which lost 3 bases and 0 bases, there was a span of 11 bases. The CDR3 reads CASSMGTVNQETQYF. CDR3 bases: TGTGCCAGTAGTATGGGTACAGTTAACCAAGAGACCCAGTACTTC. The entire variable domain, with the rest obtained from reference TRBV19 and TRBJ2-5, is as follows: DGGITQSPKYLFRKEGQNVTLSCEQNLNHDAMYWYRQDPGQGLRLIYYSQIVNDFQKGDIAEGYSVSREKKESFPLTVTSAQKNPTAFYLCASSMGTVNQETQYFGPGTRLLVL.

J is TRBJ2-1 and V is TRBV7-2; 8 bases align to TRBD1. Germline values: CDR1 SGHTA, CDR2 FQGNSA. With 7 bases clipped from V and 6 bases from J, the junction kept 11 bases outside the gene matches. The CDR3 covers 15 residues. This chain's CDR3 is CASTDYRDRSNEQFF. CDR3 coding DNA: TGTGCCAGCACCGACTACCGGGACAGGTCCAATGAGCAGTTCTTC. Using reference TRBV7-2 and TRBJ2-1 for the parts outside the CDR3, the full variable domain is GAGVSQSPSNKVTEKGKDVELRCDPISGHTALYWYRQSLGQGLEFLIYFQGNSAPDKSGLPSDRFSAERTGGSVSTLTIQRTQQEDSAVYLCASTDYRDRSNEQFFGPGTRLTVL.